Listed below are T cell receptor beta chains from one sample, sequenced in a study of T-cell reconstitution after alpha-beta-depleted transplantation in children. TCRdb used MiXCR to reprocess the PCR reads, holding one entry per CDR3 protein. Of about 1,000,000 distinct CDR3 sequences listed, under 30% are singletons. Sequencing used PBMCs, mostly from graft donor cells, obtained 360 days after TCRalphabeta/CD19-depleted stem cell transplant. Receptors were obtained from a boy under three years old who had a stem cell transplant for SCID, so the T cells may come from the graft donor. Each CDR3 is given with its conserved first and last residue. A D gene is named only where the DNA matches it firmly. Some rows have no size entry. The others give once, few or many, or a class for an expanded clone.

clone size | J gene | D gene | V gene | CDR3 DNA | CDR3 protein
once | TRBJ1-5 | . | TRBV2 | TGTGCCAGCAGTGATCTTCCCCCAGGGAATTATCAGCCCCAGCATTTT | CASSDLPPGNYQPQHF
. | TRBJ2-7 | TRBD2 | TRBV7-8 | TGTGCCATCAGCTTCGGACTAGCGGGGGGGCCCCTCTACGAGCAGTACTTC | CAISFGLAGGPLYEQYF
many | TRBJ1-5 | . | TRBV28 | TGTGCCAGCAGTTTCAGTTTGGGGCAGCCCCAGCATTTT | CASSFSLGQPQHF
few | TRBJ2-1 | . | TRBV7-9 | TGTGCCAGCAGCCCCGGGAAGACGTACGACAATGAGCAGTTCTTC | CASSPGKTYDNEQFF
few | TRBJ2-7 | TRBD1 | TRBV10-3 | TGTGCCATCAAAGTATCTGCGCAGGGGGCCGACGAGCAGTACTTC | CAIKVSAQGADEQYF
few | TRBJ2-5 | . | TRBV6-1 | TGTGCCAGCAGACGTCAGGGACGGAAAGAGACCCAGTACTTC | CASRRQGRKETQYF
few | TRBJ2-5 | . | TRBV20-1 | TGCAGTGCTATCCAGAGGGGGGGCGTCGCGGGCCACCCACAACGGTATCCCCAGTACTTC | CSAIQRGGVAGHPQRYPQYF
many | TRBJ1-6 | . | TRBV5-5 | TGTGCCAGCAGCTTAGGCCTTTCACCCCTCCACTTT | CASSLGLSPLHF
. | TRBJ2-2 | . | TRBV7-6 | TGTGCCAGCAGCTTATTTTCAGGGAACACCGGGGAGCTGTTTTTT | CASSLFSGNTGELFF
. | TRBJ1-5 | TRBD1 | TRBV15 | TGTGCCACCAGCAGAGGTTCGTTGGACAGGCGAAGCAATCAGCCCCAGCATTTT | CATSRGSLDRRSNQPQHF
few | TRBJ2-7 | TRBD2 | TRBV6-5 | TGTGCCAGCAGTTACTCGACCGTGACTAGCTTCAAGTACGAGCAGTACTTC | CASSYSTVTSFKYEQYF
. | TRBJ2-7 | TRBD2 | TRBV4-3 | TGCGCCAGCAGCCAAGCGGGGCTAGCGGGGGCTGAGCAGTACTTC | CASSQAGLAGAEQYF
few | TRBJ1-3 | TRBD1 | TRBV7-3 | TGTGCCAGCAGCTTAACGGGGGGACAGGGCTCTGGAAACACCATATATTTT | CASSLTGGQGSGNTIYF
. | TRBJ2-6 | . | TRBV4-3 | TGCGCCAGCAGCGGACATTTGGACGGAACTGGGGCCAACGTCCTGACTTTC | CASSGHLDGTGANVLTF
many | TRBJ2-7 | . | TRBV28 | TGTGCCAGCAGTCCGCCCCCGAGGGGGAGAGAGCAGTACTTC | CASSPPPRGREQYF
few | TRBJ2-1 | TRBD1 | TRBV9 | TGTGCCAGCAGCGTAGAGACCGGGACAGGGAGGAATGAGCAGTTCTTC | CASSVETGTGRNEQFF
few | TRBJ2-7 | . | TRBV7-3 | TGTGCCAGCAGCTTATTTCCAGAAGGCGAGCAGTACTTC | CASSLFPEGEQYF
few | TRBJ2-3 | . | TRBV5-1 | TGCGCCAGCAGCTGGGGAACGGGGGATACGCAGTATTTT | CASSWGTGDTQYF
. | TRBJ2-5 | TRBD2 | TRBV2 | TGTGCCACCAGACCAGCGGGGGCCAGAGAGACCCAGTACTTC | CATRPAGARETQYF
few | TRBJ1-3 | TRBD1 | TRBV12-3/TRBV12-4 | TGTGCCAGCAGTTTTGAGATAGGCCGTGGGACAGCGGGAAACACCATATATTTT | CASSFEIGRGTAGNTIYF
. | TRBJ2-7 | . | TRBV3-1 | TGTGCCAGCAGCCAAGACAGGGTCGACGAGCAGTACTTC | CASSQDRVDEQYF
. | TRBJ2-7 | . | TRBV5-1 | TGCGCCAGCAGCTTGGCTGGGACTGACGAGCAGTACTTC | CASSLAGTDEQYF
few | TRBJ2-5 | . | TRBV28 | TGTGCCAGCAGTTGGTCCCAAGAGACCCAGTACTTC | CASSWSQETQYF
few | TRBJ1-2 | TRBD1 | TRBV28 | TGTGCCAGCCGAGCAGGGGGCTTTGGCTACACCTTC | CASRAGGFGYTF
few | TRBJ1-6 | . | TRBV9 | TGTGCCAGCAGCGTAGATCCCTACGCAGCGCGGAGTTCACCCCTCCACTTT | CASSVDPYAARSSPLHF
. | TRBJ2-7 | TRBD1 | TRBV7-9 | TGTGCCAGCAGCTTCGGGACAGGGGAAGAAAGGCAGTACTTC | CASSFGTGEERQYF
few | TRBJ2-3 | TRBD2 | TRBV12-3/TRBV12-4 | TGTGCCAGCAGCACTAGCGGGGCGCCAGATACGCAGTATTTT | CASSTSGAPDTQYF
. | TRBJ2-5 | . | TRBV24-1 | TGTGCCACCAGTGACCCGGGACACCCCCAAGAGACCCAGTACTTC | CATSDPGHPQETQYF
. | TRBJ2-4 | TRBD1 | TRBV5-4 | TGTGCCAGCAGCCTGGACAGGGGGCTGTGGAGCAAAAACATTCAGTACTTC | CASSLDRGLWSKNIQYF
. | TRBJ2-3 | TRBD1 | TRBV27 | TGTGCCAGCAGTTTACGCAGGGGGCCCCCAGATACGCAGTATTTT | CASSLRRGPPDTQYF
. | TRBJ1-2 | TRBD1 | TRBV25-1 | TGTGCCAGCAGCCCACCCGACAGGGGCGGCTACACCTTC | CASSPPDRGGYTF
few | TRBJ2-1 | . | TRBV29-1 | TGCAGCGTTGATAGGCTAGCAGGCAATGAGCAGTTCTTC | CSVDRLAGNEQFF
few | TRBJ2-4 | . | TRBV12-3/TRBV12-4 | TGTGGGACAGCTCAATTTGAAGAAAGCATTCAGTACTTC | CGTAQFEESIQYF
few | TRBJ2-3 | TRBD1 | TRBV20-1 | TGCAGTGCTAGATCGGGACAGCGCACAGATACGCAGTATTTT | CSARSGQRTDTQYF
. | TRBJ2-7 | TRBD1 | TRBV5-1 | TGCGCCAGCAGATACTTTTGGACAGGGACCTACGAGCAGTACTTC | CASRYFWTGTYEQYF
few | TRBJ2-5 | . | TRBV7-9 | TGTGCCAGCAGCTTATCATTCCTCCGCGCAGGGAGCAAAGAGACCCAGTACTTC | CASSLSFLRAGSKETQYF
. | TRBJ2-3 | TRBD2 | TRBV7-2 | TGTGCCAGCAGATTGAGGACTAGCGGGGGGACAGATACGCAGTATTTT | CASRLRTSGGTDTQYF
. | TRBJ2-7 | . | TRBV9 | TGTGCCAGCAGCGTAGCTGGTGGAGGGGGGCGTTCCTACGAGCAGTACTTC | CASSVAGGGGRSYEQYF
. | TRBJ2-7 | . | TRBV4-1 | TGCGCCAGCAGCCACGCGACCCGGGCCTACGAGCAGTACTTC | CASSHATRAYEQYF
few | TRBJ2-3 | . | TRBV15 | TGTGCCACCCGATTGGAACAACACACAGATACGCAGTATTTT | CATRLEQHTDTQYF
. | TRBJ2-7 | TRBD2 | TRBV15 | TGTGCCACCAGCAGAGCCAGTGCTAGCGGGGACGAGCAGTACTTC | CATSRASASGDEQYF
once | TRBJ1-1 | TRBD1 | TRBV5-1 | TGCGCCAGCAGGCCTACAGGGGCCCATGAAGCTTTCTTT | CASRPTGAHEAFF
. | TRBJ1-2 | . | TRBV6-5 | TGTGCCAGCAGTTACCCGCCGAAACACCGGGAGACCTATGGCTACACCTTC | CASSYPPKHRETYGYTF
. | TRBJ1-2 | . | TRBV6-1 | TGTGCCAGCAGTCCGAGACGACGAGTAGACTATGGCTACACCTTC | CASSPRRRVDYGYTF
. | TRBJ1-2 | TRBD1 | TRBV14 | TGTGCCAGCAGCTACAGGACAGGAGCTGGAGCTATTGGCTACACCTTC | CASSYRTGAGAIGYTF
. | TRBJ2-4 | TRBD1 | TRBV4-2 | TGTGCCAGCAGCCGCGCCGGGACAGGAGCCAAAAACATTCAGTACTTC | CASSRAGTGAKNIQYF
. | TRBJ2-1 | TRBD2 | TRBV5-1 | TGCGCCAGCAGCTTAGGAGCGGGGGGTTTCTCCTACAATGAGCAGTTCTTC | CASSLGAGGFSYNEQFF
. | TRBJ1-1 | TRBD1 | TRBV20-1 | TGCAGTGCGGGGACAGGGTACACTGAAGCTTTCTTT | CSAGTGYTEAFF
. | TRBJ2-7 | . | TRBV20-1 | TGCAGTGCCCGACCGGTCCAGGGAACGTACGAGCAGTACTTC | CSARPVQGTYEQYF
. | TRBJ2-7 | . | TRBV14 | TGTGCCAGCAGCTCCGTCGGGGACCAGTACTTC | CASSSVGDQYF
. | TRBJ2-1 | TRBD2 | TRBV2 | TGTGCCAGTCATAGGGTCCGGGGGGGCCGGAGTGAGCAGTTCTTC | CASHRVRGGRSEQFF
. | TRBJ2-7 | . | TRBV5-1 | TGCGCCAGCAGCCCCCAGTTCGGGGACCCCTCCTTCGAGCAGTACTTC | CASSPQFGDPSFEQYF
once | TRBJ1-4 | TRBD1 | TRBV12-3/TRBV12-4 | TGTGCCAGCAGCACTAACCGGGGACAGACGTGGGGTGAAAAACTGTTTTTT | CASSTNRGQTWGEKLFF
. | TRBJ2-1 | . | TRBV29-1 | TGCAGCGTTGAGGGACAAAGCTCCTACAATGAGCAGTTCTTC | CSVEGQSSYNEQFF
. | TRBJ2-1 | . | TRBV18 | TGTGCCAGCTCACCCTACCCCCAGAGCTCCTACAATGAGCAGTTCTTC | CASSPYPQSSYNEQFF
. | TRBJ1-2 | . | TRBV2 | TGTGCCAGCAGTGAAGGTCGGGGGGACTATGGCTACACCTTC | CASSEGRGDYGYTF
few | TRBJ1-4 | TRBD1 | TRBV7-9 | TGTGCCAGCAGCCGAACGGGACAGGGTAATGAAAAACTGTTTTTT | CASSRTGQGNEKLFF